The present TCR beta chain was sequenced within a study of T cells after yellow fever vaccination. Study-level information: The authors prepared low-cell-number fractions using SMART-Seq v4 Ultra Low Input. Findings of the study overall: Clones that expanded after primary vaccination mostly reappeared after the booster (roughly 96% CD4, approximately 85% CD8). Abundant clonotypes (contaminants from the bulk population) could be present in FACS-sorted repertoires.

The CDR3 is made up of 13 amino acids. The V end lost 4 bases, the J end lost 3 bases, and 10 bases lay between the germline ends. Germline V gives CDR1 SGHTA, CDR2 FQGNSA. TCRdb ran MiXCR on the 5' RACE reads and lists one entry per CDR3 protein. Of a few hundred thousand distinct CDR3 sequences listed, under 15% were seen once; the top ten hold 2.5% to 3.5%. With respect to this clonotype: Its antigen is unidentified.

The chain carries TRBV7-2 and TRBJ2-7; D remains unclear. The TCR sequence derives from a young man who received the YFV17D yellow fever vaccine. This material consisted of CD4+ T cells sorted from PBMCs, taken 15 days after the yellow fever booster vaccination. As DNA, the CDR3 is TGTGCCAGCAGCTCATACTTCGGCTACGAGCAGTACTTC. Protein product: CASSSYFGYEQYF.